The 31 T cell receptor beta chains given below trace back to one sample, sequenced in a study of shared clonotypes between healthy human individuals. The table came from immunoSEQ multiplex PCR; TCRdb's copy has only in-frame clones and leaves some out. The sample consists of about 980,000 clones, about 80% of them appearing once. Sequencing was performed on memory CD4+ T cells sorted from blood. Subset here: CD45RA-negative fraction. The receptors were sampled from a man in his late teens or twenties in good health.

This clone was detected once. The gene calls are TRBV15 and TRBJ2-2; the match to TRBD1 covers 7 bases. The V gene's germline CDR1 is LNHNV and CDR2 YYDKDF (reference sequence). The CDR3 runs to 14 residues. Trimming at V came to 5 bases and at J to 6 bases, leaving 6 bases not matched to a gene. Here the CDR3 DNA reads TGTGCCACCAGCGGAAGACAGGGACCCGGGGAGCTGTTTTTT. Translation: CATSGRQGPGELFF.

CDR3 sequence reads: CSVATSGSEFF. The CDR3 coding sequence is TGCAGCGTTGCAACTAGCGGGAGTGAGTTCTTC. V and J are TRBV29-1 and TRBJ2-1; 11 nucleotides match TRBD2. The germline V gene encodes CDR1 SQVTM and CDR2 ANQGSEA. V gave up 4 bases and J gave up 14 bases; unmatched junction bases: 4. The CDR3 runs to 11 residues.

The chain carries TRBV5-4 and TRBJ2-2; D possibly corresponds to TRBD2 (5 bases). CDR3 length: 18 residues. The V gene lost 2 bases and the J gene lost 4 bases, with 21 bases spanning the gap. Germline V gene data show CDR1 as SGHNT and CDR2 as YYREEE (reference sequence). The CDR3 reads CASSFGVVRAAGTGELFF. The CDR3, as DNA: TGTGCCAGCAGCTTCGGGGTCGTTCGGGCCGCCGGCACCGGGGAGCTGTTTTTT.

The J gene is TRBJ2-7, the V gene TRBV5-1; 7 bases agree with TRBD1. The CDR3 is 17 amino acids. With V trimmed by 0 bases and J by 0 bases, 9 bases remained unmatched. From germline, CDR1 is SGHRS and CDR2 YFSETQ. The CDR3 bases are TGCGCCAGCAGCTTGGTGGCCGGGACAGAGGTCTCCTACGAGCAGTACTTC. It yields the protein CASSLVAGTEVSYEQYF.

The rearrangement uses TRBV19 and TRBJ1-5, with 7 bases aligning to TRBD1. This CDR3 region has 15 residues. The ends lost 1 base at V and 4 bases at J; junction bases unmatched: 4. Germline CDR1 and CDR2: LNHDA and SQIVND (reference sequence). The CDR3 DNA follows: TGTGCCAGTAGTATAGTTCAGGGGGGAAATCAGCCCCAGCATTTT. The encoded protein is CASSIVQGGNQPQHF. Filled out from reference TRBV19 and TRBJ1-5, the complete variable domain reads DGGITQSPKYLFRKEGQNVTLSCEQNLNHDAMYWYRQDPGQGLRLIYYSQIVNDFQKGDIAEGYSVSREKKESFPLTVTSAQKNPTAFYLCASSIVQGGNQPQHFGDGTRLSIL.

The rearrangement uses TRBV4-3 and TRBJ2-2, with TRBD2 matching 7 bases. This CDR3 region has 17 residues. Germline V gene sequence: CDR1 LGHNA, CDR2 YSLEER. V was clipped by 0 bases and J by 0 bases; unmatched bases: 4. Written as DNA, the CDR3 is TGCGCCAGCAGCCAAGAAGCGCTAGCGGCGAACACCGGGGAGCTGTTTTTT. Translating gives CASSQEALAANTGELFF.

The rearrangement joins TRBV18 to TRBJ1-2, with D hard to call. Germline CDR1 KGHSH, CDR2 LQKENI. V lost 3 bases and J 5 bases, leaving 16 bases between the germline ends. This CDR3 has 15 residues. The DNA of the CDR3 is TGTGCCAGCTCACCCGCTATCGGGCCGCTATATGGCTACACCTTC. Its translation: CASSPAIGPLYGYTF.

The chain carries TRBV4-1 and TRBJ2-3; D possibly matches TRBD1 or TRBD2 (5 bases each). V dropped 4 bases and J dropped 5 bases, with 19 bases sitting between them. Germline V lookup: CDR1 MGHRA, CDR2 YSYEKL. The CDR3 consists of 16 residues. CDR3 in amino acids: CASSLPGTGSGDTQYF. CDR3 sequence (DNA): TGCGCCAGCAGCCTTCCCGGGACGGGCTCCGGAGATACGCAGTATTTT.

The chain has TRBV10-2 and TRBJ1-3; unclear D gene. Trimming took 0 bases from V and 0 from J, leaving 6 bases between them. Germline lookup yields CDR1 WSHSY and CDR2 SAAADI. CDR3 length: 15 residues. The CDR3 coding sequence is TGCGCCAGCAGTGAGTCGAAGTACTCTGGAAACACCATATATTTT. It codes for CASSESKYSGNTIYF.

The V and J genes are TRBV9 and TRBJ2-3, with 13 bases lining up with TRBD2. The CDR3 contains 16 residues. V trimming: 3 bases; J trimming: 4 bases; junction bases outside the gene matches: 5. Per germline, CDR1 SGDLS and CDR2 YYNGEE. The CDR3 reads CASSATSGGAPDTQYF. CDR3 in DNA: TGTGCCAGCAGCGCAACTAGCGGGGGGGCCCCAGATACGCAGTATTTT.

A remark on this clone: The junction differs from germline at one of its ends, possibly a read error. The chain links TRBV28 to TRBJ1-2, with D perhaps matching TRBD1 (5 bases). The CDR3 totals 10 residues. Germline V gives CDR1 MDHEN, CDR2 SYDVKM. CDR3 loop: CASGFRTWHF. CDR3 in DNA: TGTGCCAGCGGCTTCCGGACATGGCACTTC.

V is TRBV6-5 and J is TRBJ2-2; possibly TRBD2 for D (5 bases). Trimming shortened V by 6 bases and J by 5 bases, and 7 bases separated the two germline ends. Germline V gene sequence: CDR1 MNHEY, CDR2 SVGAGI. There are 12 residues in the CDR3. CDR3 sequence reads: CASSEGTGELFF. For the CDR3, the DNA is TGTGCCAGCAGCGAGGGAACCGGGGAGCTGTTTTTT.

Note on this clone: This CDR3 is also generated by other DNA sequences in the sample. The CDR3 DNA follows: TGCGCCAGCAGTGAGTCAGCGGCAGGTCCCCAGCATTTT. This sequence encodes CASSESAAGPQHF. This chain links TRBV10-2 with TRBJ1-5; D not certain. This CDR3 is 13 amino acids long. The germline V and J ends were trimmed by 0 bases and 10 bases, with 10 bases remaining between them. Germline V gene lookup returns CDR1 WSHSY and CDR2 SAAADI.

This chain links TRBV6-5 with TRBJ2-4, with TRBD1 identical over 8 bases. Germline V gene sequence: CDR1 MNHEY, CDR2 SVGAGI. V lost 2 bases to trimming and J lost 9 bases; unmatched junction nucleotides: 3. The CDR3 has 13 residues. CDR3 nucleotide sequence: TGTGCCAGCAGTTACGGACAGGGCGGCATTCAGTACTTC. It codes for CASSYGQGGIQYF.

J is TRBJ1-1 and V is TRBV18, with D possibly being TRBD1 (5 bases). This CDR3 is built from 14 residues. Germline V gene lookup returns CDR1 KGHSH and CDR2 LQKENI. Trimming shortened V by 2 bases and J by 4 bases, and 11 bases separated the two germline ends. This chain's CDR3 is CASSPNSRGTEAFF. CDR3 DNA: TGTGCCAGCTCACCAAACTCGAGGGGCACTGAAGCTTTCTTT.

The rearrangement joins TRBV7-9 to TRBJ1-4; 10 positions match TRBD1. The CDR3 runs 16 residues. The V gene's germline CDR1 is SEHNR and CDR2 FQNEAQ (reference sequence). Trimming at V came to 5 bases and at J to 8 bases, leaving 11 bases not matched to a gene. This CDR3 is CASSPGTGEQKEKLFF. For the CDR3, the DNA is TGTGCCAGCAGCCCCGGGACAGGGGAACAGAAAGAAAAACTGTTTTTT.

The V call is TRBV4-3, the J call TRBJ2-2, with D perhaps matching TRBD2 (5 bases). V was cut by 0 bases and J by 0 bases, with 11 bases left in between. CDR3 length equals 17 residues. Per germline, CDR1 LGHNA and CDR2 YSLEER. Here the CDR3 DNA reads TGCGCCAGCAGCCAAGACTCGGACTGGACGAACACCGGGGAGCTGTTTTTT. Translation: CASSQDSDWTNTGELFF.

As regards this clone: Other DNA sequences of this sample code for an identical CDR3. The chain employs TRBV30 and TRBJ2-1; no reliable D call. The CDR3 runs 11 residues. CDR1 and CDR2 (germline): GTSNPN, SVGIG (reference sequence). Trimming cost V 3 bases and J 3 bases, with 3 bases left between them. CDR3 amino acids: CAWSGYNEQFF. Here the CDR3 DNA reads TGTGCCTGGAGCGGCTACAATGAGCAGTTCTTC. Using reference TRBV30 and TRBJ2-1 for the parts outside the CDR3, the full variable domain is SQTIHQWPATLVQPVGSPLSLECTVEGTSNPNLYWYRQAAGRGLQLLFYSVGIGQISSEVPQNLSASRPQDRQFILSSKKLLLSDSGFYLCAWSGYNEQFFGPGTRLTVL.

As to this clone: Possible read error: a much larger clone is one base away. The sample contains more than one DNA sequence encoding this CDR3. J is TRBJ1-1 and V is TRBV6-1; the D gene is possibly TRBD1 (6 bases). The CDR3 has 13 amino acids. Germline V gene data show CDR1 as MNHNS and CDR2 as SASEGT. V shed 8 bases and J shed 0 bases, with 10 bases lying between them. The CDR3 is CASSGQMNTEAFF. CDR3 DNA: TGTGCCAGCTCCGGACAGATGAACACTGAAGCTTTCTTT.

This clone was detected once. The genes are TRBV7-8 and TRBJ1-1, with unresolved D. In germline, CDR1 is SGHVS, CDR2 FQNEAQ. The CDR3 runs to 15 residues. Trimming left V 3 bases short and J 0 bases short, with 11 bases between. CDR3 residues: CASSFTDTMNTEAFF. Here the CDR3 DNA reads TGTGCCAGCAGCTTTACCGATACGATGAACACTGAAGCTTTCTTT.

Turning to this clone: This specimen includes other DNA sequences encoding the same CDR3. CDR3 sequence reads: CASSLIGTGRYEQYF. CDR3 sequence (DNA): TGTGCCAGCAGCTTGATCGGGACAGGGCGCTACGAGCAGTACTTC. The chain employs TRBV5-4 and TRBJ2-7; the match to TRBD1 covers 9 bases. The V gene's germline CDR1 is SGHNT and CDR2 YYREEE (reference sequence). CDR3 length equals 15 residues. V lost 1 base and J lost 3; bases outside the gene matches: 5.

This clone was picked up a small number of times. This chain connects TRBV5-5 to TRBJ2-7; 8 nucleotides line up with TRBD2. V was pared by 2 bases and J by 3 bases, with 10 bases of the junction left unmatched. CDR1 and CDR2 (germline): SGHKS, YYEKEE (reference sequence). The CDR3 runs 16 residues. The DNA of the CDR3 is TGTGCCAGCAGCTTCGGGGGTACTAGCGGCTTCTACGAGCAGTACTTC. Residues: CASSFGGTSGFYEQYF. The whole variable domain, remainder taken from reference TRBV5-5 and TRBJ2-7, is DAGVTQSPTHLIKTRGQQVTLRCSPISGHKSVSWYQQVLGQGPQFIFQYYEKEERGRGNFPDRFSARQFPNYSSELNVNALLLGDSALYLCASSFGGTSGFYEQYFGPGTRLTVT.

The V and J genes are TRBV6-5 and TRBJ2-3; 8 positions match TRBD2. J gave up 5 bases and V 6 bases, and 10 bases lay outside the gene matches. The CDR3 is made up of 15 amino acids. Germline V gene lookup returns CDR1 MNHEY and CDR2 SVGAGI. CDR3 amino acids: CASSWTFGGGDTQYF. In DNA form, the CDR3 reads TGTGCCAGCAGCTGGACGTTCGGGGGGGGAGATACGCAGTATTTT.

Comment on this clone: A far larger clone is off by one base, so a read error is likely. The same CDR3 is also encoded by other DNA sequences in this sample. The V call is TRBV5-6, the J call TRBJ2-5; D remains unclear. The better agreement between TRBJ2-7 and the DNA end casts doubt on the J call. Germline CDR1 and CDR2: SGHDT and YYEEEE. The CDR3 totals 13 residues. CDR3 bases: TGTGCCAGCAGCTTGGCCAATACCTACGAGCAGTACTTC. It is translated as CASSLANTYEQYF.

This chain joins TRBV6-1 and TRBJ2-7; D gene ambiguous. V lost 8 bases, J lost 0 bases, and 14 bases lay in between. The CDR3 loop spans 14 amino acids. Germline values: CDR1 MNHNS, CDR2 SASEGT. The CDR3 here is CASGQTLVSYEQYF. The CDR3 DNA follows: TGTGCCAGCGGCCAGACGCTCGTCTCCTACGAGCAGTACTTC.

The chain joins TRBV5-1 to TRBJ2-3, with 9 bases matching TRBD2. CDR3 size: 14 residues. The germline CDR1 and CDR2 sequences are SGHRS and YFSETQ. The trim removed 4 bases at V and 4 bases at J, leaving 4 bases unmatched. In nucleotides, the CDR3 is TGCGCCAGCAGCCGTAGCGGGAGCCCAGATACGCAGTATTTT. This codes for CASSRSGSPDTQYF.

This chain links TRBV4-1 with TRBJ2-7; 8 bases map to TRBD1. With V trimmed by 0 bases and J by 5 bases, 3 bases remained unmatched. Germline loops: CDR1 MGHRA, CDR2 YSYEKL. The CDR3 contains 14 residues. CDR3 residues: CASSQEGQGHEQYF. In DNA, the CDR3 is TGCGCCAGCAGCCAAGAAGGACAGGGCCACGAGCAGTACTTC.

This chain uses TRBV27 with TRBJ2-2, with 13 positions matching TRBD2. V shed 6 bases and J 4 bases; nucleotides not matched to a gene: 2. This CDR3 contains 15 residues. Germline CDR1 is MNHEY and CDR2 is SMNVEV (reference sequence). The DNA of the CDR3 is TGTGCCAGCAGGGGACTAGCGGGGTCCACCGGGGAGCTGTTTTTT. This sequence encodes CASRGLAGSTGELFF.

The chain joins TRBV6-5 to TRBJ2-7, with 8 bases lining up with TRBD2. The CDR3 is 15 residues long. Germline trimming cut 0 bases from V and 3 bases from J; bases unmatched to any gene: 4. CDR1 MNHEY and CDR2 SVGAGI come from the germline V gene. The CDR3 bases are TGTGCCAGCAGTTACTCTCGAGCGGGAGACTACGAGCAGTACTTC. Protein sequence: CASSYSRAGDYEQYF.

The V gene is TRBV4-3, the J gene TRBJ2-1; D possibly corresponds to TRBD2 (6 bases). This CDR3 contains 16 residues. The germline V and J ends were trimmed by 4 bases and 7 bases, with 20 bases remaining between them. Germline CDR1 reads LGHNA; CDR2 reads YSLEER. CDR3 loop: CASSRAGTGDTNEQFF. In nucleotides, the CDR3 is TGCGCCAGCAGCCGTGCCGGGACTGGGGATACAAATGAGCAGTTCTTC.

This clone was counted only a few times. The chain employs TRBV5-1 and TRBJ1-2, with D perhaps TRBD1 (6 bases). CDR1 and CDR2 from the germline V gene are SGHRS and YFSETQ. Trimming left V 5 bases short and J 6 bases short, with 14 bases between. The CDR3 runs 13 residues. The CDR3 loop is CASSLKDSHGYTF. The CDR3 DNA is TGCGCCAGCAGTCTTAAGGACAGCCATGGCTACACCTTC.